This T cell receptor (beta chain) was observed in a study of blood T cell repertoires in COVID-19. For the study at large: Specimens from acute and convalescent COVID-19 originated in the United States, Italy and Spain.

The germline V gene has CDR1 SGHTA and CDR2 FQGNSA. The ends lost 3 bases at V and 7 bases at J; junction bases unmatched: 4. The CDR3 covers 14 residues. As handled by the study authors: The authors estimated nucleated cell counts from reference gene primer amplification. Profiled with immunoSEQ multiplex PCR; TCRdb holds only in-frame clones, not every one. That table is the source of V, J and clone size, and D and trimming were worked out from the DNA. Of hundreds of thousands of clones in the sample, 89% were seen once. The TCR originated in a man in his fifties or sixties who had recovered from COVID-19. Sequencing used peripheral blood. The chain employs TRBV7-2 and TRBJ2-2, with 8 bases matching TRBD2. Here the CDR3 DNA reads TGTGCCAGCAGCTTCGGGCTAGCGGGCGGGGAGCTGTTTTTT. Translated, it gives CASSFGLAGGELFF.